This T cell receptor beta chain was obtained from a study of blood T cell repertoires in COVID-19. Study summary: Samples came from the United States, Italy and Spain, spanning acute and convalescent COVID-19.

As processed by the authors: From reference gene primer amplification, estimates of nucleated cell counts were derived. Libraries were prepared by immunoSEQ multiplex PCR; TCRdb keeps only in-frame clonotypes and omits some of them. The V and J calls and clone size come from that table; D and trimming were worked out from the DNA. Among 200,000 to 250,000 clones listed, around three quarters were seen once. The CDR3 extends over 15 amino acids. Germline lookup yields CDR1 SGHRS and CDR2 YFSETQ. The germline V and J ends were trimmed by 1 base and 1 base, with 9 bases remaining between them. Sample: peripheral blood. This sequence was found in a woman between 65 and 79 years old with acute or convalescent COVID-19. The chain combines TRBV5-1 with TRBJ1-5, with D unclear. CDR3 sequence (DNA): TGCGCCAGCAGCTTGAGCCCCGGGAGCAATCAGCCCCAGCATTTT. It translates to CASSLSPGSNQPQHF.